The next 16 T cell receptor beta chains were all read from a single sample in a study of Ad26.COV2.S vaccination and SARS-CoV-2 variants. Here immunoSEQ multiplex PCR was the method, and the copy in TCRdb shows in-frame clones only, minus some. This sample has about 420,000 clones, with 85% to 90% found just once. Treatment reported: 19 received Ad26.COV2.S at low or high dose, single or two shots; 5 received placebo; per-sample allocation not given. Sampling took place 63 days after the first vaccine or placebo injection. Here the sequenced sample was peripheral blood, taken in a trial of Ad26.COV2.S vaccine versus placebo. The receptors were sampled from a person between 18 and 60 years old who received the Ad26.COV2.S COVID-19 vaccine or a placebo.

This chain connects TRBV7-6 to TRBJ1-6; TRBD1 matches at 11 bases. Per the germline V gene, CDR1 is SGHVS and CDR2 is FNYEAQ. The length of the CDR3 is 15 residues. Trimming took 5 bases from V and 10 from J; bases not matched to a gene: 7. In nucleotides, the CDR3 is TGTGCCAGCAGCGAAGGACAGGGGGCCTCCTCACCCCTCCACTTT. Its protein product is CASSEGQGASSPLHF.

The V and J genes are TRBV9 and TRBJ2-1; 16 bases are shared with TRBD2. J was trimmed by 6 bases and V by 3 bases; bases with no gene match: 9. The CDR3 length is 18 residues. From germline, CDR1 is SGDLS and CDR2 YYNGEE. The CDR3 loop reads CASSGPGTSGGAVNEQFF. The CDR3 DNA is TGTGCCAGCAGCGGCCCCGGGACTAGCGGGGGGGCCGTCAATGAGCAGTTCTTC.

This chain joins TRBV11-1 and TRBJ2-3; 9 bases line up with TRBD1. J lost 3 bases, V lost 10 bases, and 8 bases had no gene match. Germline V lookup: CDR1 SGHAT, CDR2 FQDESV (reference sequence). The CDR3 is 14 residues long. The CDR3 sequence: CATRGGQGTDTQYF. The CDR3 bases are TGTGCCACCAGAGGGGGACAGGGTACAGATACGCAGTATTTT.

The CDR3 sequence: CASRTGTHYTGELFF. The CDR3 DNA follows: TGTGCCAGCAGGACCGGGACACACTACACCGGGGAGCTGTTTTTT. This sequence joins TRBV27 and TRBJ2-2, with TRBD1 as a possible D gene (6 bases). The CDR3 length is 15 residues. The germline V and J ends were trimmed by 6 bases and 3 bases, with 14 bases remaining between them. Germline assignment: CDR1 MNHEY and CDR2 SMNVEV (reference sequence).

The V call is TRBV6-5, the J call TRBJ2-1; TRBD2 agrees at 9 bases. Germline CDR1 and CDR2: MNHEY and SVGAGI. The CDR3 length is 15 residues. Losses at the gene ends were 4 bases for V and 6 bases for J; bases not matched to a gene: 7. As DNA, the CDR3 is TGTGCCAGCAGTTTGGCGGGGGGGCCCCTCAATGAGCAGTTCTTC. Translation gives CASSLAGGPLNEQFF.

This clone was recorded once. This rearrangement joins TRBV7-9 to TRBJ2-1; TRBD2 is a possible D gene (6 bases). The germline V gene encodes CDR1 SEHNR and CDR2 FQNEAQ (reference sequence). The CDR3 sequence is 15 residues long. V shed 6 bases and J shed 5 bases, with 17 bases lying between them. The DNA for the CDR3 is TGTGCCAGCAGTCGGGCGGGGCTAGCCAACAATGAGCAGTTCTTC. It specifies CASSRAGLANNEQFF.

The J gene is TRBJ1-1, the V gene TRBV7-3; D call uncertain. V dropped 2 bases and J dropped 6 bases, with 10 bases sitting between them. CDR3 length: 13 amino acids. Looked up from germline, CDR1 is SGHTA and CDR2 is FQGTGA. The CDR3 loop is CASSLGSRSEAFF. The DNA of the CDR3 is TGTGCCAGCAGCTTAGGTTCCAGATCTGAAGCTTTCTTT. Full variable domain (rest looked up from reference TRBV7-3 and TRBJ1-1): GAGVSQTPSNKVTEKGKYVELRCDPISGHTALYWYRQSLGQGPEFLIYFQGTGAADDSGLPNDRFFAVRPEGSVSTLKIQRTERGDSAVYLCASSLGSRSEAFFGQGTRLTVV.

The CDR3 loop reads CASSFAGTHLSGNTIYF. CDR3 sequence (DNA): TGTGCCAGCAGCTTCGCCGGGACCCATCTCTCAGGAAACACCATATATTTT. This chain links TRBV7-8 with TRBJ1-3; D may be TRBD1 (5 bases). The CDR3 has 17 residues. V gave up 3 bases and J gave up 4 bases, with 19 bases separating them. Germline V gives CDR1 SGHVS, CDR2 FQNEAQ.

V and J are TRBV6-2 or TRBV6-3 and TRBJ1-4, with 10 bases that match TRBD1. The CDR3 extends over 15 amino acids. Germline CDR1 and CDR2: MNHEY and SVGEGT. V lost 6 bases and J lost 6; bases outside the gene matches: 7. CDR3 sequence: CASSPSDRGDEKLFF. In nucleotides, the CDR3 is TGTGCCAGCAGCCCCTCGGACAGGGGGGATGAAAAACTGTTTTTT.

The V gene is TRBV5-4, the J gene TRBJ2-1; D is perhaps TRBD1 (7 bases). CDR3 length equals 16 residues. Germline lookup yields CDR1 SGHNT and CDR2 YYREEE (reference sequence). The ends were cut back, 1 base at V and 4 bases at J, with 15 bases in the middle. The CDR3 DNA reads TGTGCCAGCAGCTTGCTCGTCAGGGGGGATTACAATGAGCAGTTCTTC. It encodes CASSLLVRGDYNEQFF.

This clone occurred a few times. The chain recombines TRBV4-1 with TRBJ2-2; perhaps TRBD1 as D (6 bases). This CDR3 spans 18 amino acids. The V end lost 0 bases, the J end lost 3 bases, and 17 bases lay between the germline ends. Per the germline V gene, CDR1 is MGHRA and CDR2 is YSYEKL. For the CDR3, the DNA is TGCGCCAGCAGCCAAGAGCCGACTGGATACAGGGACACCGGGGAGCTGTTTTTT. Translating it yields CASSQEPTGYRDTGELFF.

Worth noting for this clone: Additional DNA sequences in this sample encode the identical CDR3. This CDR3 reads CASSFGTGGREQYF. The DNA of the CDR3 is TGTGCCAGCAGCTTTGGGACAGGGGGTCGAGAGCAGTACTTC. The V call is TRBV7-8, the J call TRBJ2-7; TRBD1 agrees at 11 bases. Germline-derived CDR1 and CDR2 are SGHVS and FQNEAQ. The CDR3 spans 14 residues. The V gene end was trimmed by 3 bases and the J gene end by 7 bases; junction bases not matched to a gene: 5.

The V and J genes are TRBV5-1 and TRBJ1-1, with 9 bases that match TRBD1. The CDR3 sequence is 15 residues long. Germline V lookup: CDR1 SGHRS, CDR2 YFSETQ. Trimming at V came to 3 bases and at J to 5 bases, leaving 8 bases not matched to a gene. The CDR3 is CASSSGTGHLTEAFF. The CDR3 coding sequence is TGCGCCAGCAGCTCCGGGACAGGGCATTTGACTGAAGCTTTCTTT.

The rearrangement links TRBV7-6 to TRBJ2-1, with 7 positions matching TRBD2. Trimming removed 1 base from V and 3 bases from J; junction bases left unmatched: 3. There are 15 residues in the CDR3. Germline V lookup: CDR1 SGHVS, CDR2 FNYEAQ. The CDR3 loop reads CASSLDPSGYNEQFF. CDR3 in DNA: TGTGCCAGCAGCTTAGATCCTAGCGGCTACAATGAGCAGTTCTTC.

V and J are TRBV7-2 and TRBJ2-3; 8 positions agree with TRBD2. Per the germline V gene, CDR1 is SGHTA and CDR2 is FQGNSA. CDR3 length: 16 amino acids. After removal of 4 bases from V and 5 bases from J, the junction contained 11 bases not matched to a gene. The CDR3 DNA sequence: TGTGCCAGCAGCTCCCTCGGGGGGGGCATGGGAGATACGCAGTATTTT. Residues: CASSSLGGGMGDTQYF.

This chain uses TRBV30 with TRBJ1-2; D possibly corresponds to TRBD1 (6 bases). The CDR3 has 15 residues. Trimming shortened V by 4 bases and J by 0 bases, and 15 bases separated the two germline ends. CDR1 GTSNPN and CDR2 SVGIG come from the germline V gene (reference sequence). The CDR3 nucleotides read TGTGCCTGGAAGAGCGTCAGGGGATCTAACTATGGCTACACCTTC. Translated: CAWKSVRGSNYGYTF.